This T cell receptor beta chain was recovered during a study of blood T cell repertoires in COVID-19. V gave up 7 bases and J gave up 10 bases, with 19 bases separating them. The CDR3 extends over 13 amino acids. Using immunoSEQ multiplex PCR, the repertoire was profiled, and TCRdb retains in-frame clones only, with some absent. The table records some 200,000 clones, 82% of them present only once. Cohort placement rested on clinical history that participants reported themselves. Recovery among Cohort 3 donors was established by two negative PCRs, clearance, or symptom resolution. The receptor's source is a man aged 40-55 years who had recovered from COVID-19. The V gene is TRBV12-3 or TRBV12-4, the J gene TRBJ1-1; tentatively, D is TRBD1 (5 bases). The sample consisted of PBMCs or T cells enriched from blood (not recorded which). The CDR3 region has the DNA TGTGCCAGCACCCTACCGGGGGGGGGTAGAGCTTTCTTT. Translated, it gives CASTLPGGGRAFF.